This T cell receptor beta chain was identified during a study of T cell responses to AZD1222 COVID-19 vaccine (dated by TCRdb to 2020 to 2023). At the level of the whole study: AZD1222 recipients with second doses at about 4 weeks or about 12 weeks were pooled, because spike-specific TCR depth and breadth did not differ between schedules. A total of 233 trial participants underwent TCR sequencing, of whom about 210 had received two doses of AZD1222 and some 26 had received two doses of the MenACWY control vaccine. Trial participants were enrolled into age subgroups of 18-55, 56-69 and 70-plus years, which contained about 150, 27 and 61 TCR-sequenced participants, respectively.

The CDR3 regions of human TCRbeta chains were subjected to immunosequencing. Concerning the study's data processing: Repertoire TCRs were checked for matches against a reference library of SARS-CoV-2-specific TCRs that had been generated using the MIRA antigen-specificity platform. Breadth was defined as the fraction of unique TCRs that were SARS-CoV-2-associated, and depth was defined as the fraction of total T cells that were SARS-CoV-2-associated. Each spike-specific TCR was assigned to its reactive spike region and to a CD4 or CD8 class using the MIRA data. Log10-transformed breadth and depth values were compared by one-way ANOVA with Sidak's multiple comparisons tests. In TCRdb, the immuneACCESS table is reduced to in-frame sequences with V and J assigned. These tables do not hold every clone; where another copy was compared, an unresolved V gene accounts for under half, and the others remain unexplained. V and J calls and clone size come straight from that table; D and trimming were deduced from the DNA. The table for this sample lists some 120,000 clones; around 89% of them were counted only once. The ten largest clones add up to under 4.5% of the sample.

Points the paper makes about the study in general: Because no day 14 peak-response samples were available, repertoires were characterized only after the peak T cell response. Epitopes outside the regions mutated in the B.1.351 and B.1.1.7 variants were reportedly recognized by nearly half of the unique spike-specific TCRs. The 56-69-year group was small, and its depth increase did not reach significance, likely because of low power. A significant rise in spike-specific TCR breadth and depth was observed after two AZD1222 doses relative to day 0 and relative to MenACWY recipients. Conclusions about previously exposed vaccinees are limited, since just 6 or 7 AZD1222 recipients were seropositive for SARS-CoV-2 at baseline. The whole spike protein was spanned by vaccine-associated CD4 TCRs, and dominant responses were seen in regions 160-218 and 743-854. Participants were mostly white British, with more females than males. The authors suggested clonal diversity may have been underestimated.

The sample's time point label, in plain terms: baseline before first vaccination. Samples from vaccinated people were obtained from the UK trials COV001 and COV002, which included a single-blind randomized controlled phase 2/3 trial of AZD1222 (ChAdOx1 nCoV-19) in healthy adults. For TCRbeta chain sequencing, PBMC samples were collected from trial participants at day 0 and at day 28 after the second dose. As regards this clone: The target of this receptor is not known. No base quality values were provided; no much bigger clone lies one nucleotide off.

CDR3 length: 14 amino acids, cysteine to phenylalanine. The sequence is cut down to CDR3 DNA, 42 bases in frame from base 1. For CDR1 and CDR2, the germline V gene lists KGHSH and LQKENI. V sheds 2 bases and J sheds 1 base, leaving 8 bases between their ends. Recombination connected TRBV18 to TRBJ1-1; no confident D gene assignment can be made. This clonotype was obtained from an adult in good health. This specimen was peripheral blood, taken on day 0 of AZD1222 vaccination. The DNA reads as follows: TGTGCCAGCTCACCATCCTCAGAGAACACTGAAGCTTTCTTT. It is translated as CASSPSSENTEAFF.